Below, 27 T cell receptor beta chains from the same sample are listed, as sequenced in a study of T cell repertoires in cytomegalovirus infection. These receptors' targets are unknown. TCRdb re-called the reads through MiXCR, storing one row per CDR3 protein. The sample has about 740,000 distinct CDR3 sequences, roughly 36% seen once. The source was cultured PBMCs, collected from culture after CMV antigen stimulation. The receptor set was obtained from a human donor in good health (CMV status not recorded). Some clones in this sample may be carry-over from other donors' samples.

This clonotype has a handful of counts. The gene calls are TRBV7-9 and TRBJ2-1, with 11 nucleotides matching TRBD2. This CDR3 is built from 15 residues. Germline V gene lookup returns CDR1 SEHNR and CDR2 FQNEAQ (reference sequence). The V and J ends lost 1 base and 5 bases, in that order; junction bases with no gene match: 1. In DNA, the CDR3 is TGTGCCAGCAGCTTAGTACTAGCGGGGGACAATGAGCAGTTCTTC. Protein: CASSLVLAGDNEQFF.

The chain joins TRBV19 to TRBJ1-6, with D unresolved. The V end lost 6 bases, the J end lost 5 bases, and 11 bases lay between the germline ends. The CDR3 runs to 14 residues. The V gene's germline CDR1 is LNHDA and CDR2 SQIVND (reference sequence). The DNA of the CDR3 is TGTGCCAGTAGAACCGGGGAGGATAATTCACCCCTCCACTTT. Residues: CASRTGEDNSPLHF.

This rearrangement joins TRBV7-9 to TRBJ1-2; D is unclear. From germline, CDR1 is SEHNR and CDR2 FQNEAQ (reference sequence). CDR3 size: 11 residues. Trimming pared 3 bases from V and 8 bases from J, leaving 7 bases between. In DNA, the CDR3 is TGTGCCAGCAGCTTGTACTTGGGCTACACCTTC. Its translation is CASSLYLGYTF. The whole variable domain, filled in from reference TRBV7-9 and TRBJ1-2, reads DTGVSQNPRHKITKRGQNVTFRCDPISEHNRLYWYRQTLGQGPEFLTYFQNEAQLEKSRLLSDRFSAERPKGSFSTLEIQRTEQGDSAMYLCASSLYLGYTFGSGTRLTVV.

Ten or more counts support this clonotype. The rearrangement links TRBV7-9 to TRBJ1-1, with D perhaps matching TRBD1 (5 bases). The CDR3 is made up of 16 amino acids. Germline-derived CDR1 and CDR2 are SEHNR and FQNEAQ (reference sequence). Trimming removed 5 bases at V and 3 bases at J, with 19 bases between. For the CDR3, the DNA is TGTGCCAGCAGCCCTCCAAACCGGGGAGGGGACACTGAAGCTTTCTTT. The encoded protein is CASSPPNRGGDTEAFF.

In this sample, this clonotype turned up a few times. Here the CDR3 reads CASSRTGVPYEQYF. CDR3 DNA: TGTGCCAGCAGCCGGACAGGGGTCCCGTACGAGCAGTACTTC. This chain connects TRBV28 to TRBJ2-7; 9 nucleotides agree with TRBD1. This CDR3 region has 14 residues. CDR1 and CDR2 (germline): MDHEN, SYDVKM. The junction had 7 bases not matched to a gene; V was cut back by 6 bases and J by 4 bases.

This clonotype was detected a few times. The rearrangement links TRBV6-1 to TRBJ2-3; 7 nucleotides agree with TRBD1. The J segment lost 4 bases and the V segment lost 6 bases, leaving 4 bases of the junction unmatched. This CDR3 is built from 13 residues. Germline lookup yields CDR1 MNHNS and CDR2 SASEGT. CDR3 in amino acids: CASRRQGADTQYF. The CDR3 nucleotides are TGTGCCAGCAGGCGCCAGGGGGCAGATACGCAGTATTTT.

The J gene is TRBJ2-7, the V gene TRBV4-1, with unresolved D. The V end lost 5 bases, the J end lost 4 bases, and 18 bases lay between the germline ends. This CDR3 contains 15 residues. Germline CDR1 and CDR2: MGHRA and YSYEKL. The CDR3 DNA follows: TGCGCCAGCAGCGACCGAGGCCCAGGACCTTACGAGCAGTACTTC. Protein: CASSDRGPGPYEQYF.

The chain uses TRBV6-2 or TRBV6-3 and TRBJ2-7; 11 bases align to TRBD2. CDR1 and CDR2 (germline): MNHEY, SVGEGT. Unmatched junction bases numbered 8, after V lost 6 bases and J lost 1 base. The CDR3 length is 16 residues. DNA for the CDR3: TGTGCCAGCAGGTATACACTAGCGGGAGCGTCCTACGAGCAGTACTTC. It is translated as CASRYTLAGASYEQYF.

This clonotype occurred many times. The chain employs TRBV7-6 and TRBJ2-7, with D possibly being TRBD1 or TRBD2 (5 bases each). Germline CDR1 SGHVS, CDR2 FNYEAQ. The CDR3 has 12 residues. Trimming removed 4 bases from V and 9 bases from J, with 13 bases in between. The CDR3 nucleotides read TGTGCCAGCAGCTCGGGACCAGGCACGCAGTACTTC. It is translated as CASSSGPGTQYF.

Many counts were recorded for this clonotype. CDR3 bases: TGTGCCAGCAGCTTAGTTGGCCTAAGTCCTAGCACAGATACGCAGTATTTT. Protein: CASSLVGLSPSTDTQYF. The rearrangement uses TRBV7-2 and TRBJ2-3; D unclear. Germline CDR1 SGHTA, CDR2 FQGNSA. V was cut by 1 base and J by 0 bases, with 14 bases left in between. This CDR3 is built from 17 residues.

CDR3 loop: CASSVAGTGGGYGYTF. In DNA form, the CDR3 reads TGTGCCAGCAGCGTAGCCGGGACAGGGGGAGGCTATGGCTACACCTTC. The genes are TRBV9 and TRBJ1-2; 11 bases map to TRBD1. V was pared by 0 bases and J by 4 bases, with 5 bases of the junction left unmatched. Per the germline V gene, CDR1 is SGDLS and CDR2 is YYNGEE. The CDR3 is 16 amino acids. Supplemented by reference TRBV9 and TRBJ1-2, the full variable domain reads DSGVTQTPKHLITATGQRVTLRCSPRSGDLSVYWYQQSLDQGLQFLIQYYNGEERAKGNILERFSAQQFPDLHSELNLSSLELGDSALYFCASSVAGTGGGYGYTFGSGTRLTVV.

V gene TRBV7-9 combines with J gene TRBJ1-1; no clear D. The CDR3 runs 12 residues. V lost 5 bases, J lost 3 bases, and 7 bases lay in between. The germline CDR1 and CDR2 sequences are SEHNR and FQNEAQ (reference sequence). DNA of the CDR3: TGTGCCAGCAGCCCTCAACACACTGAAGCTTTCTTT. Protein product: CASSPQHTEAFF.

This clonotype appeared many times. This chain links TRBV7-9 with TRBJ1-4, with 7 bases fitting TRBD1. The germline V gene encodes CDR1 SEHNR and CDR2 FQNEAQ (reference sequence). Trimming cost V 5 bases and J 3 bases; bases outside gene matches: 6. CDR3 size: 15 residues. The CDR3 DNA is TGTGCCAGCAGCCACGACAGGGTATCTAATGAAAAACTGTTTTTT. Translating gives CASSHDRVSNEKLFF. Combining the CDR3 with reference TRBV7-9 and TRBJ1-4 gives the whole variable domain DTGVSQNPRHKITKRGQNVTFRCDPISEHNRLYWYRQTLGQGPEFLTYFQNEAQLEKSRLLSDRFSAERPKGSFSTLEIQRTEQGDSAMYLCASSHDRVSNEKLFFGSGTQLSVL.

J is TRBJ1-2 and V is TRBV9; D is perhaps TRBD1 (5 bases). The V gene's germline CDR1 is SGDLS and CDR2 YYNGEE. This CDR3 region has 14 residues. Trimming took off 0 bases at V and 4 bases at J, with 10 bases between the two ends. This CDR3 reads CASSVDGGGYGYTF. The CDR3 coding sequence is TGTGCCAGCAGCGTAGACGGGGGGGGCTATGGCTACACCTTC.

The genes are TRBV4-1 and TRBJ2-5; D assignment may be TRBD1 or TRBD2 (5 bases each). Germline V gene lookup returns CDR1 MGHRA and CDR2 YSYEKL. The CDR3 has 14 residues. Between the trimmed V and J ends, which lost 3 bases and 2 bases, there was a span of 10 bases. The CDR3 spells CASSHGAQQETQYF. DNA for the CDR3: TGCGCCAGCAGCCACGGGGCACAGCAAGAGACCCAGTACTTC.

The chain recombines TRBV6-5 with TRBJ2-3; 11 bases match TRBD2. The germline gives CDR1 MNHEY, CDR2 SVGAGI. V shed 2 bases, J shed 3 bases, and the junction held 7 bases outside the gene matches. The CDR3 contains 17 residues. The CDR3 spells CASSYLAGGMGTDTQYF. In DNA form, the CDR3 reads TGTGCCAGCAGTTACCTAGCGGGGGGTATGGGGACAGATACGCAGTATTTT.

This sequence joins TRBV7-8 and TRBJ2-4; tentative D call: TRBD2 (6 bases). With 0 bases removed from V and 6 bases from J, the gap between germline ends came to 15 bases. This CDR3 spans 16 amino acids. The germline V gene has CDR1 SGHVS and CDR2 FQNEAQ. CDR3 loop: CASSLAPGGSGNIQYF. CDR3 sequence (DNA): TGTGCCAGCAGCTTAGCACCTGGGGGGAGTGGAAACATTCAGTACTTC.

Of note for this clonotype: Its ends do not fully match the called genes, so a read error is possible. The CDR3 is CVSNANAGELFF. The CDR3 DNA reads TGTGTCAGCAACGCCAACGCCGGGGAGCTGTTTTTT. This chain links TRBV7-2 with TRBJ2-2, with no clear D. Germline-derived CDR1 and CDR2 are SGHTA and FQGNSA. CDR3 length equals 12 residues. Together with reference TRBV7-2 and TRBJ2-2, the CDR3 gives the full variable domain: GAGVSQSPSNKVTEKGKDVELRCDPISGHTALYWYRQSLGQGLEFLIYFQGNSAPDKSGLPSDRFSAERTGGSVSTLTIQRTQQEDSAVYLCVSNANAGELFFGEGSRLTVL.

This clonotype occurred a few times. The rearrangement joins TRBV28 to TRBJ1-5, with 7 bases that match TRBD1. CDR1 is MDHEN, CDR2 SYDVKM, per germline. The CDR3 extends over 17 amino acids. Trimming removed 6 bases from V and 5 bases from J; junction bases left unmatched: 16. The CDR3 bases are TGTGCCAGCAGAAAACGCAGGACAGGCGTCCAGTATCAGCCCCAGCATTTT. Translating gives CASRKRRTGVQYQPQHF.

This chain joins TRBV6-2 or TRBV6-3 and TRBJ2-5; D is ambiguous. V lost 2 bases to trimming and J lost 2 bases, with 9 bases between them. The CDR3 runs to 14 residues. Germline V gives CDR1 MNHEY, CDR2 SVGEGT. CDR3 in DNA: TGTGCCAGCAGTTACCGAATATATCAAGAGACCCAGTACTTC. Protein sequence: CASSYRIYQETQYF.

This clonotype showed up many times. The J gene is TRBJ1-2, the V gene TRBV7-2, with 9 positions matching TRBD1. Germline V lookup: CDR1 SGHTA, CDR2 FQGNSA. Trimming cost V 2 bases and J 3 bases; bases outside gene matches: 4. This CDR3 is 15 amino acids long. The DNA for the CDR3 is TGTGCCAGCAGCTTACGGACAGGGGTTGACTATGGCTACACCTTC. This translates into CASSLRTGVDYGYTF.

The CDR3 sequence is CATSRALAPETQYF. The DNA for the CDR3 is TGTGCCACCAGCAGAGCTTTGGCCCCAGAGACCCAGTACTTC. The chain has TRBV15 and TRBJ2-5, with no clear D. The V end lost 1 base, the J end lost 4 bases, and 10 bases lay between the germline ends. This CDR3 is built from 14 residues. Germline assignment: CDR1 LNHNV and CDR2 YYDKDF (reference sequence).

The chain joins TRBV19 to TRBJ2-7, with TRBD1 as a possible D gene (5 bases). Germline values: CDR1 LNHDA, CDR2 SQIVND (reference sequence). Trimming pared 5 bases from V and 2 bases from J, leaving 13 bases between. The CDR3 length is 14 residues. The CDR3: CASSSAGSTYEQYF. CDR3 DNA sequence: TGTGCCAGTAGTTCCGCAGGGTCTACCTACGAGCAGTACTTC. The full variable domain, with the rest looked up from reference TRBV19 and TRBJ2-7, is DGGITQSPKYLFRKEGQNVTLSCEQNLNHDAMYWYRQDPGQGLRLIYYSQIVNDFQKGDIAEGYSVSREKKESFPLTVTSAQKNPTAFYLCASSSAGSTYEQYFGPGTRLTVT.

The chain carries TRBV28 and TRBJ1-2; possibly TRBD1 for D (6 bases). The V gene's germline CDR1 is MDHEN and CDR2 SYDVKM. This CDR3 is built from 15 residues. V lost 2 bases and J lost 4, with 14 bases in between. CDR3 bases: TGTGCCAGCAGTTTACGGGGGGGCCAGGTCTATGGCTACACCTTC. Its protein is CASSLRGGQVYGYTF.

The rearrangement joins TRBV28 to TRBJ1-2, with unresolved D. Germline V lookup: CDR1 MDHEN, CDR2 SYDVKM. The CDR3 has 14 residues. With 4 bases removed from V and 5 bases from J, the gap between germline ends came to 14 bases. The CDR3 region has the DNA TGTGCCAGCAGTTCGGGGATAACTGTTTATGGCTACACCTTC. Amino acids: CASSSGITVYGYTF.

The chain is built from TRBV10-3 and TRBJ1-5, with D maybe TRBD1 (5 bases). V was cut by 1 base and J by 7 bases, with 11 bases left in between. This CDR3 is 14 amino acids long. The germline V gene encodes CDR1 ENHRY and CDR2 SYGVKD. CDR3 in amino acids: CAISEFGRDQPQHF. DNA of the CDR3: TGTGCCATCAGTGAGTTCGGAAGGGACCAGCCCCAGCATTTT.

The rearrangement uses TRBV7-9 and TRBJ2-7, with D possibly matching TRBD1 (6 bases). Germline values: CDR1 SEHNR, CDR2 FQNEAQ (reference sequence). This CDR3 has 13 amino acids. The V gene lost 6 bases and the J gene lost 4 bases, with 13 bases spanning the gap. The CDR3 sequence is CASRRGQRYEQYF. In nucleotides, the CDR3 is TGTGCCAGCAGGCGCGGACAGAGGTACGAGCAGTACTTC.